This paragraph covers one T cell receptor (beta chain) sequence. The antigen is undetermined. Via MiXCR, TCRdb re-called the reads, giving one row per CDR3 protein. The sample includes about 250,000 distinct CDR3 sequences, 5% to 8.5% of them seen just once. This CDR3 region has 13 residues. Trimming took 0 bases from V and 4 from J, leaving 6 bases between them. CDR1 is LNHNV and CDR2 is YYDKDF in the germline V gene (reference sequence). The sample comes from a study of T cell repertoires in cytomegalovirus infection. The overall study: An indication of both CMV infection and matching HLA type came from public TCR beta signatures. Study-level findings and limits: There were HLA-C-restricted CMV-specific TCR beta clonotypes dominating the ex vivo response. There were carriers of CMV plus the relevant HLA, and cumulative public TCR beta family frequency identified them.

The V call is TRBV15, the J call TRBJ1-2; D remains ambiguous. The source is a human donor in good health (CMV status not recorded). Some clones in this sample may be carry-over from other donors' samples. Sample: PBMCs. CDR3 nucleotide sequence: TGTGCCACCAGCAGAGAAAGGAGCTATGGCTACACCTTC. Its translation is CATSRERSYGYTF.